The clone carrying this T cell receptor beta chain came up a few times. Its target is unknown. The authors ran a second PCR of about 6 to 11 cycles using a sample-barcoded 5' primer and a J-beta primer mix. The template-switch adaptor was a 5' adaptor with 12 random nucleotides. It tagged each cDNA molecule. One entry per CDR3 protein results from TCRdb running MiXCR on the 5' RACE reads. The sample records fewer than 1.5 million distinct CDR3 sequences, 42% being singletons. These data are taken from a study of blood T cells in healthy people across ages. Overall study results and limits: CMV infection status of these donors was not known.

Each donor had around 9.2 milliliters of peripheral blood drawn. A minimum of 7 million PBMCs was isolated per sample. Sequenced material: blood. The clonotype comes from a woman younger than 35 in good health.

The CDR3 reads CAISETGGIGTEAFF. In DNA, the CDR3 is TGTGCCATCAGTGAAACAGGGGGGATTGGCACTGAAGCTTTCTTT. J is TRBJ1-1 and V is TRBV10-3, with 8 bases that match TRBD1. This CDR3 spans 15 amino acids. Trimming cost V 3 bases and J 4 bases; bases outside gene matches: 7. Looked up from germline, CDR1 is ENHRY and CDR2 is SYGVKD.